This is a list of T cell receptor beta chains from one sample in a study of cytomegalovirus exposure and HLA in healthy donors. The repertoire was sequenced with immunoSEQ multiplex PCR; TCRdb's copy has only in-frame clones and lacks some. There are tens of thousands of clones in the sample; about four fifths occur only once, and about 1.5% lies in the top ten. Sequenced material: PBMCs. The receptors derive from a female donor in good health and CMV-seronegative. Each CDR3 is given with its conserved first and last residue. The D gene is left open where the match is weak. Clone size appears in some rows only: once, few, many, or a class for an expanded clone.

D,V,J,size,CDR3,DNA
NA,TRBV19,TRBJ2-2,NA,CASSINSGTGELFF,TGTGCCAGTAGTATCAACAGCGGCACCGGGGAGCTGTTTTTT
TRBD1,TRBV7-9,TRBJ2-3,NA,CASSLKGQAEDTQYF,TGTGCCAGCAGCTTAAAGGGACAGGCTGAAGATACGCAGTATTTT
TRBD1,TRBV29-1,TRBJ2-7,NA,CSVKGQGKYYEQYF,TGCAGCGTTAAAGGACAGGGAAAGTACTACGAGCAGTACTTC
NA,TRBV7-7,TRBJ2-2,once,CASSSIRAGELFF,TGTGCTAGCAGCTCCATCAGGGCCGGGGAGCTGTTTTTT
NA,TRBV7-2,TRBJ2-7,NA,CASSPRGGGLRYEQYF,TGTGCCAGCAGCCCCAGAGGGGGGGGACTGCGCTACGAGCAGTACTTC
NA,TRBV11-2,TRBJ1-2,once,CASSFDMTRGSDGYTF,TGTGCCAGCAGCTTTGACATGACAAGGGGTTCGGATGGCTACACCTTC
NA,TRBV19,TRBJ1-2,NA,CASTAAGNGGYTF,TGTGCCAGTACCGCTGCAGGGAACGGTGGCTACACCTTC
TRBD1,TRBV7-9,TRBJ1-2,NA,CASSLYGQVYGYTF,TGTGCCAGCAGCTTGTATGGACAGGTTTATGGCTACACCTTC
NA,TRBV10-2,TRBJ1-2,NA,CASSTRAEVYGYTF,TGCGCCAGCAGTACCAGGGCCGAAGTCTATGGCTACACCTTC
NA,TRBV19,TRBJ1-4,NA,CASSIAERRLFF,TGTGCCAGTAGTATAGCCGAAAGGAGACTGTTTTTT
TRBD1,TRBV7-9,TRBJ1-2,NA,CASSRLGTGNSGYTF,TGTGCCAGCAGCCGACTCGGGACAGGGAATAGTGGCTACACCTTC
NA,TRBV18,TRBJ2-3,NA,CASSERDTQYF,TGTGCCAGCTCGGAGAGAGATACGCAGTATTTT
NA,TRBV29-1,TRBJ1-1,NA,CSVIRDTYTEAFF,TGCAGCGTAATCCGGGACACCTACACTGAAGCTTTCTTT
TRBD2,TRBV11-1,TRBJ2-1,NA,CASSLADGGGYNEQFF,TGTGCCAGCAGCTTAGCGGACGGGGGGGGATACAATGAGCAGTTCTTC
NA,TRBV14,TRBJ1-5,NA,CASSQVSVVVSNQPQHF,TGTGCCAGCAGCCAAGTATCCGTCGTCGTTAGCAATCAGCCCCAGCATTTT
TRBD1,TRBV7-8,TRBJ2-1,NA,CASSLHRDRGFGEQFF,TGTGCCAGCAGCTTACACCGGGACAGGGGATTTGGTGAGCAGTTCTTC
TRBD1,TRBV19,TRBJ1-4,NA,CASRDRGREKLFF,TGTGCCAGTAGAGACAGGGGGCGGGAAAAACTGTTTTTT
NA,TRBV4-1,TRBJ2-3,NA,CASSQERTDTQYF,TGCGCCAGCAGCCAAGAGAGGACAGATACGCAGTATTTT
TRBD1,TRBV18,TRBJ2-5,NA,CASSPGTAQETQYF,TGTGCCAGCTCACCAGGGACAGCTCAAGAGACCCAGTACTTC
NA,TRBV6-1,TRBJ1-2,NA,CASSEELTGPYGYTF,TGTGCCAGCAGTGAAGAATTAACAGGGCCCTATGGCTACACCTTC
NA,TRBV6-1,TRBJ2-7,few,CASSLIQGSYNEQYF,TGTGCCAGCAGCTTAATACAGGGTAGTTACAACGAGCAGTACTTC
TRBD1,TRBV19,TRBJ1-3,NA,CASSPGTASGNTIYF,TGTGCCAGTAGTCCCGGGACAGCCTCTGGAAACACCATATATTTT
TRBD2,TRBV14,TRBJ2-1,NA,CASRGSGGSPEQFF,TGTGCCAGCAGGGGATCGGGGGGTTCCCCTGAGCAGTTCTTC
TRBD1,TRBV27,TRBJ2-1,NA,CASRTGAYNEQFF,TGTGCCAGCCGGACAGGAGCGTACAATGAGCAGTTCTTC
NA,TRBV5-1,TRBJ1-3,NA,CASRNQVSGNTIYF,TGCGCCAGCAGGAATCAGGTCTCTGGAAACACCATATATTTT
TRBD2,TRBV7-2,TRBJ2-1,NA,CASSKEGTSGNNEQFF,TGTGCCAGCAGCAAAGAAGGGACTAGCGGCAACAATGAGCAGTTCTTC
TRBD1,TRBV18,TRBJ1-5,NA,CASSLTGEQPQHF,TGTGCCAGCTCCCTAACAGGGGAACAGCCCCAGCATTTT
NA,TRBV25-1,TRBJ1-1,few,CASSEYRGNTEAFF,TGTGCCAGCAGTGAATACAGGGGGAACACTGAAGCTTTCTTT
NA,TRBV4-1,TRBJ1-5,NA,CASSETGFNQPQHF,TGCGCCAGCAGCGAAACAGGTTTCAATCAGCCCCAGCATTTT
TRBD1,TRBV4-2,TRBJ2-7,NA,CASSQTRGPSEQYF,TGTGCCAGCAGCCAAACGAGGGGGCCATCTGAGCAGTACTTC
NA,TRBV7-8,TRBJ2-5,once,CASSPQGIGQETQYF,TGTGCCAGCAGCCCCCAGGGTATCGGGCAAGAGACCCAGTACTTC
TRBD1,TRBV7-6,TRBJ2-5,NA,CASSLSNRGLKTQYF,TGTGCCAGCAGCTTAAGCAACAGGGGTCTAAAGACCCAGTACTTC
TRBD1,TRBV11-1,TRBJ2-5,few,CASSRRGLQETQYF,TGTGCCAGCAGCCGCAGGGGGCTCCAAGAGACCCAGTACTTC
TRBD2,TRBV9,TRBJ2-1,NA,CASSWASGGLDNEQFF,TGTGCCAGCAGCTGGGCTAGCGGGGGGCTAGACAATGAGCAGTTCTTC
NA,TRBV19,TRBJ2-6,once,CASSLWSHQQSGANVLTF,TGTGCCAGTAGTCTCTGGTCCCACCAACAATCTGGGGCCAACGTCCTGACTTTC
TRBD1,TRBV7-3,TRBJ1-1,NA,CASSSRPDRVSEAFF,TGTGCCAGCAGCTCCCGGCCGGACAGGGTCTCTGAAGCTTTCTTT
TRBD2,TRBV4-1,TRBJ2-1,NA,CASSQEPLAGGRDEQFF,TGCGCCAGCAGCCAAGAACCACTAGCGGGGGGGCGGGATGAGCAGTTCTTC
NA,TRBV5-1,TRBJ2-5,once,CASSFSAALGGETQYF,TGCGCCAGCAGCTTCTCGGCGGCCTTAGGGGGTGAGACCCAGTACTTC
TRBD1,TRBV5-6,TRBJ2-2,NA,CASSSGTGDGELFF,TGTGCCAGCAGCTCCGGGACAGGGGACGGGGAGCTGTTTTTT
TRBD1,TRBV6-4,TRBJ1-6,once,CVSSVRQGFSPLHF,TGTGTCAGCAGTGTTAGACAGGGTTTTTCACCCCTCCACTTT
NA,TRBV6-6,TRBJ2-5,NA,CASSYPKETQYF,TGTGCCAGCAGTTACCCTAAAGAGACCCAGTACTTC
TRBD1,TRBV5-4,TRBJ2-1,few,CASSLRTGGRNEQFF,TGTGCCAGCAGCCTGAGGACAGGGGGACGGAATGAGCAGTTCTTC
TRBD2,TRBV30,TRBJ2-3,NA,CAWRGLAGTTDTQYF,TGTGCCTGGAGAGGCCTAGCGGGAACCACAGATACGCAGTATTTT
NA,TRBV19,TRBJ1-5,NA,CASSIGGRGQPQHF,TGTGCCAGTAGTATTGGAGGCCGTGGTCAGCCCCAGCATTTT
NA,TRBV5-1,TRBJ1-1,NA,CASRLWTVSNTEAFF,TGCGCCAGCAGATTATGGACAGTTTCGAACACTGAAGCTTTCTTT
TRBD2,TRBV4-2,TRBJ2-2,NA,CASSQETHGLAGNTGELFF,TGTGCCAGCAGCCAAGAAACCCACGGACTAGCGGGAAACACCGGGGAGCTGTTTTTT
NA,TRBV27,TRBJ1-4,NA,CASSLFPSATNEKLFF,TGTGCCAGCAGTTTATTCCCGTCTGCAACTAATGAAAAACTGTTTTTT
TRBD2,TRBV6-5,TRBJ2-1,NA,CASGGGNEQFF,TGTGCCAGCGGGGGAGGGAATGAGCAGTTCTTC
TRBD1,TRBV30,TRBJ1-2,few,CAWDRVPRVGYGYTF,TGTGCCTGGGACAGGGTTCCCCGGGTGGGATATGGCTACACCTTC
NA,TRBV7-2,TRBJ1-2,NA,CASSLVENRRRDGYTF,TGTGCCAGCAGCTTAGTGGAGAACAGGCGGCGCGATGGCTACACCTTC
NA,TRBV5-1,TRBJ1-6,NA,CASSLAGSSYNSPLHF,TGCGCCAGCAGCTTAGCGGGTAGCTCCTATAATTCACCCCTCCACTTT
NA,TRBV10-3,TRBJ2-7,NA,CAISEGGGAYEQYF,TGTGCCATCAGTGAGGGAGGGGGCGCGTACGAGCAGTACTTC
NA,TRBV6-1,TRBJ1-5,NA,CASSEFWENQPQHF,TGTGCCAGCAGTGAATTTTGGGAGAATCAGCCCCAGCATTTT
TRBD2,TRBV5-6,TRBJ2-7,NA,CASNPGSGGQYEQYF,TGTGCCAGCAACCCGGGTAGCGGGGGCCAGTACGAGCAGTACTTC
TRBD1,TRBV5-1,TRBJ2-2,NA,CASSTGTGRTGELFF,TGCGCCAGCAGTACCGGGACAGGTCGCACCGGGGAGCTGTTTTTT